The 8 T cell receptor beta chains given below trace back to one sample, sequenced in a study of tumor and adjacent non-tumor tissue in lung cancer. A modified ARM-PCR protocol with three rounds of nested PCR amplified TCRbeta. In TCRdb, the multiplex PCR reads were re-called with MiXCR into one record per CDR3 protein. The sample lists about 68,000 distinct CDR3 sequences, roughly three fifths occurring once. The template was RNA from unsorted bulk tissue. The sequenced sample consisted of lung tumor tissue. These receptors originate from a man aged 45 to 65 with non-small cell lung cancer.

On this clonotype: Given a much more abundant clone one base away, this may be a read error. The chain joins TRBV4-1 to TRBJ1-1, with 8 bases identical to TRBD1. The CDR3 totals 15 residues. Germline values: CDR1 MGHRA, CDR2 YSYEKL. CDR3 coding DNA: TGCGCCAGCAGCCAAGATAGACAGGGGTATACTGAAGTTTTCTTT. This sequence encodes CASSQDRQGYTEVFF.

On this clonotype itself: Because it lacks the conserved phenylalanine or tryptophan at the end, this CDR3 is likely a read error. CDR3 bases: TGTGCCACCAGTGATACGGGGAGGGGGTCCCCCTCTAGTGCCAACGTCCTGACTTTA. Protein sequence: CATSDTGRGSPSSANVLTL. V gene TRBV24-1 combines with J gene TRBJ2-6; weak D call: TRBD2 (7 bases). The V end lost 3 bases, the J end lost 7 bases, and 24 bases lay between the germline ends. This CDR3 has 19 residues. Germline loops: CDR1 KGHDR, CDR2 SFDVKD.

A remark on this clonotype: This sequence may be a read error, since a much larger clone differs from it by one base. CDR3 region: CTSSVSGAKNIQYF. The CDR3 nucleotides are TGTACCAGCAGTGTTAGCGGGGCCAAAAACATTCAGTACTTC. The chain has TRBV12-3 or TRBV12-4 and TRBJ2-4; 7 bases align to TRBD2. This CDR3 is 14 amino acids long.

Concerning this clonotype: A read error may be the cause here, since a much bigger clone is one base away. This chain joins TRBV6-1 and TRBJ2-1; D possibly corresponds to TRBD1 (6 bases). This CDR3 has 16 amino acids. The germline gives CDR1 MNHNS, CDR2 SASEGT. The CDR3 coding sequence is TGTGTCAGCAGCCAAGCACAGGGAACGACCTACAATGAGCAGTTCTTC. Translated: CVSSQAQGTTYNEQFF.

The gene calls are TRBV29-1 and TRBJ2-7, with D hard to call. Trimming shortened V by 4 bases and J by 1 base, and 11 bases separated the two germline ends. The CDR3 contains 13 residues. Germline CDR1 reads SQVTM; CDR2 reads ANQGSEA. The CDR3 sequence: CSVALARSYEQYF. The CDR3 nucleotides read TGCAGCGTTGCGTTAGCTCGGTCCTACGAGCAGTACTTC.

A note on this clonotype: A read error may account for a junction end that differs from germline. The chain has TRBV18 and TRBJ1-5; D is perhaps TRBD1 (5 bases). Germline CDR1 reads KGHSH; CDR2 reads LQKENI. The CDR3 is 15 residues long. For the CDR3, the DNA is TGTGCGAGCTCACTGGAAGGGACGGCCAATCAGCCCCAGCATTTT. As protein: CASSLEGTANQPQHF.

Notes on this clonotype: One end of the junction fails to match germline, which may point to a read error. The V call is TRBV28, the J call TRBJ2-1; D unresolved. Germline CDR1 is MDHEN and CDR2 is SYDVKM. The CDR3 covers 14 residues. CDR3 sequence (DNA): TGTGCCAGCAGTTTAAGGGCGGCCCTGAATGAGGAGTTCTTC. Translated: CASSLRAALNEEFF. The complete variable domain, with remaining parts taken from reference TRBV28 and TRBJ2-1, reads DVKVTQSSRYLVKRTGEKVFLECVQDMDHENMFWYRQDPGLGLRLIYFSYDVKMKEKGDIPEGYSVSREKKERFSLILESASTNQTSMYLCASSLRAALNEEFFGPGTRLTVL.

This clonotype has only a few counts. The chain has TRBV5-1 and TRBJ2-7; 8 bases agree with TRBD1. Germline V lookup: CDR1 SGHRS, CDR2 YFSETQ. The CDR3 length is 15 residues. J was trimmed by 2 bases and V by 2 bases; bases with no gene match: 6. This CDR3 reads CASSLSGTGPYEQYF. CDR3 DNA sequence: TGCGCCAGCAGCTTATCCGGGACAGGCCCCTACGAGCAGTACTTC.